This is a list of T cell receptor beta chains from one sample in a study of tumor and adjacent non-tumor tissue in lung cancer. TCRdb reprocessed the multiplex PCR reads with MiXCR, giving one entry per CDR3 protein. Among almost 75,000 distinct CDR3 sequences listed, 65% to 75% were seen once. Sequencing input: distant non-tumor lung tissue. The receptors here all came from a woman aged 50 to 60 with non-small cell lung cancer. The CDR3 runs from the conserved cysteine through the conserved F or W. The order of the fields is V gene, J gene, clone size, D gene, CDR3 protein, CDR3 DNA. D genes are given only for firm matches. Clone size is given for some rows only: seen once, a few or many times, or a class if the clone is expanded.

v_gene: TRBV29-1
j_gene: TRBJ1-2
abundance: many
d_gene: NA
CDR3aa: CSVGDGGLGGYTF
CDR3nt: TGCAGCGTCGGGGACGGGGGTTTGGGTGGCTACACCTTC

v_gene: TRBV7-9
j_gene: TRBJ2-2
abundance: NA
d_gene: NA
CDR3aa: CASTPTRGGNTGELFF
CDR3nt: TGTGCCAGCACCCCAACTAGGGGGGGAAACACCGGGGAGCTGTTTTTT

v_gene: TRBV5-1
j_gene: TRBJ2-3
abundance: NA
d_gene: NA
CDR3aa: CASSLNDSTDTQYF
CDR3nt: TGCGCCAGCAGCCTCAATGACTCCACAGATACCCAGTATTTT

v_gene: TRBV20-1
j_gene: TRBJ2-3
abundance: NA
d_gene: TRBD1
CDR3aa: CSSSGGADTQYF
CDR3nt: TGCAGTTCCTCAGGGGGCGCCGATACGCAGTATTTT

v_gene: TRBV20-1
j_gene: TRBJ2-2
abundance: NA
d_gene: NA
CDR3aa: CSASPTGRASGVLFF
CDR3nt: TGCAGTGCTAGTCCCACGGGTAGGGCCTCCGGGGTGCTGTTTTTT

v_gene: TRBV21-1
j_gene: TRBJ1-5
abundance: NA
d_gene: NA
CDR3aa: CASEWDRDFKPQHF
CDR3nt: TGTGCCAGCGAATGGGACAGGGATTTTAAGCCCCAGCATTTT

v_gene: TRBV5-4
j_gene: TRBJ2-3
abundance: NA
d_gene: NA
CDR3aa: CASLRFLDMQYF
CDR3nt: TGTGCCAGCTTGCGGTTCTTGGATATGCAGTATTTT

v_gene: TRBV4-2
j_gene: TRBJ1-3
abundance: NA
d_gene: TRBD1
CDR3aa: CASSQEDRGGNTIFF
CDR3nt: TGTGCCAGCAGCCAAGAAGACAGGGGTGGAAACACCATATTTTTT

v_gene: TRBV4-2
j_gene: TRBJ1-5
abundance: many
d_gene: NA
CDR3aa: CASSQETTSNQPQHF
CDR3nt: TGTGCCAGCAGCCAAGAGACGACCAGCAATCAGCCCCAGCATTTT

v_gene: TRBV6-5
j_gene: TRBJ2-6
abundance: many
d_gene: NA
CDR3aa: CASSYAGSGANVLTF
CDR3nt: TGTGCCAGCAGTTACGCGGGCTCTGGGGCCAACGTCCTGACTTTC

v_gene: TRBV19
j_gene: TRBJ2-1
abundance: NA
d_gene: TRBD2
CDR3aa: CASSIRGLAGAFYNEQFF
CDR3nt: TGTGCCAGTAGTATACGGGGGTTAGCGGGAGCCTTCTACAATGAGCAGTTCTTC

v_gene: TRBV5-4
j_gene: TRBJ2-2
abundance: NA
d_gene: TRBD1
CDR3aa: CASQPQGQGDTGELFF
CDR3nt: TGTGCCAGCCAGCCACAGGGACAGGGGGACACCGGGGAGCTGTTTTTT

v_gene: TRBV11-2
j_gene: TRBJ2-5
abundance: NA
d_gene: NA
CDR3aa: CVSSLDLGGGEIQYF
CDR3nt: TGTGTCAGCAGCTTAGATCTGGGGGGCGGGGAGATCCAGTACTTC

v_gene: TRBV5-4
j_gene: TRBJ2-7
abundance: many
d_gene: NA
CDR3aa: CASSLEGYEQYF
CDR3nt: TGTGCCAGCAGCTTGGAGGGCTACGAGCAGTACTTC

v_gene: TRBV19
j_gene: TRBJ2-3
abundance: once
d_gene: TRBD1
CDR3aa: CASSLSTGAWDTQYF
CDR3nt: TGTGCCAGTAGTTTGTCGACAGGGGCATGGGATACGCAGTATTTT

v_gene: TRBV9
j_gene: TRBJ2-2
abundance: NA
d_gene: NA
CDR3aa: CVSNVRGGDTGELFF
CDR3nt: TGTGTCAGCAACGTTCGCGGGGGCGATACCGGGGAGCTGTTTTTT

v_gene: TRBV29-1
j_gene: TRBJ2-5
abundance: once
d_gene: NA
CDR3aa: CSVDISADLETLYF
CDR3nt: TGCAGCGTTGATATATCGGCCGATCTAGAGACCCTGTACTTC

v_gene: TRBV12-3/TRBV12-4
j_gene: TRBJ2-7
abundance: once
d_gene: NA
CDR3aa: CASSFEGTYEQYF
CDR3nt: TGTGCCAGCAGTTTTGAGGGTACTTACGAGCAGTACTTC

v_gene: TRBV4-1
j_gene: TRBJ2-6
abundance: many
d_gene: NA
CDR3aa: CASSQVDIRISGANVLTF
CDR3nt: TGCGCCAGCAGCCAAGTTGACATACGGATCTCTGGGGCCAACGTCCTGACTTTC

v_gene: TRBV4-1
j_gene: TRBJ1-1
abundance: NA
d_gene: NA
CDR3aa: CASSQDRHTVNTEAFF
CDR3nt: TGCGCCAGCAGCCAAGATCGTCACACGGTGAACACTGAAGCTTTCTTT

v_gene: TRBV11-2
j_gene: TRBJ2-7
abundance: NA
d_gene: NA
CDR3aa: CASSLLPGEYEQYF
CDR3nt: TGTGCCAGCAGCTTGCTACCGGGAGAGTACGAGCAGTACTTC

v_gene: TRBV20-1
j_gene: TRBJ2-5
abundance: many
d_gene: TRBD2
CDR3aa: CSARGLAGIQETQYF
CDR3nt: TGCAGTGCTAGAGGCCTAGCGGGGATCCAAGAGACCCAGTACTTC

v_gene: TRBV4-2
j_gene: TRBJ2-1
abundance: NA
d_gene: TRBD2
CDR3aa: CTSSQDSASGSLYEKFF
CDR3nt: TGTACTAGCAGCCAAGATTCGGCTAGCGGGAGTTTGTATGAGAAGTTCTTC

v_gene: TRBV20-1
j_gene: TRBJ2-1
abundance: many
d_gene: TRBD2
CDR3aa: CRGESGRVNEQFF
CDR3nt: TGCAGGGGGGAGAGCGGGAGAGTCAATGAGCAGTTCTTC

v_gene: TRBV5-5
j_gene: TRBJ2-4
abundance: NA
d_gene: NA
CDR3aa: CASSLARGTAKNIRYF
CDR3nt: TGTGCCAGCAGCTTGGCGAGGGGCACGGCCAAAAACATTCGGTACTTC

v_gene: TRBV11-2
j_gene: TRBJ2-1
abundance: NA
d_gene: TRBD2
CDR3aa: CACNFNPSGKYEQFF
CDR3nt: TGTGCATGCAACTTTAATCCTAGCGGGAAGTATGAGCAGTTCTTC

v_gene: TRBV30
j_gene: TRBJ1-6
abundance: NA
d_gene: NA
CDR3aa: CAWTSISGEGSPLHF
CDR3nt: TGTGCCTGGACGAGCATTTCTGGGGAGGGTTCACCCCTCCACTTT

v_gene: TRBV24-1
j_gene: TRBJ2-1
abundance: NA
d_gene: TRBD2
CDR3aa: CATSDPLAGGPDEQFF
CDR3nt: TGTGCCACCAGTGATCCCCTAGCGGGAGGTCCCGATGAGCAGTTCTTC

v_gene: TRBV10-3
j_gene: TRBJ2-3
abundance: few
d_gene: NA
CDR3aa: CAISESSLSTDTQYF
CDR3nt: TGTGCCATCAGTGAGTCGTCGCTCTCCACAGATACGCAGTATTTT

v_gene: TRBV12-3/TRBV12-4
j_gene: TRBJ1-4
abundance: many
d_gene: TRBD1
CDR3aa: CASSPGQWNEKLFF
CDR3nt: TGTGCCAGCAGCCCGGGACAGTGGAATGAAAAACTGTTTTTT

v_gene: TRBV10-3
j_gene: TRBJ1-1
abundance: NA
d_gene: NA
CDR3aa: CTISEAHVTEAFF
CDR3nt: TGTACCATCAGTGAAGCCCATGTGACTGAAGCTTTCTTT

v_gene: TRBV5-6
j_gene: TRBJ2-1
abundance: NA
d_gene: TRBD1
CDR3aa: CAGSIQGGPYNEQFF
CDR3nt: TGTGCCGGCAGCATACAGGGGGGTCCCTACAATGAGCAGTTCTTC

v_gene: TRBV28
j_gene: TRBJ1-2
abundance: NA
d_gene: TRBD1
CDR3aa: CASSLFSSGTEVGYTF
CDR3nt: TGTGCCAGCAGTTTATTCTCCAGCGGGACAGAAGTTGGCTACACCTTC

v_gene: TRBV20-1
j_gene: TRBJ2-3
abundance: NA
d_gene: NA
CDR3aa: CSARAAGIPDTQYF
CDR3nt: TGCAGTGCTAGAGCGGCAGGGATTCCAGATACGCAGTATTTT

v_gene: TRBV18
j_gene: TRBJ2-7
abundance: few
d_gene: NA
CDR3aa: CASSPPGVNHFEQYF
CDR3nt: TGTGCCAGCTCACCTCCTGGAGTAAACCATTTCGAGCAGTACTTC

v_gene: TRBV11-2
j_gene: TRBJ2-7
abundance: NA
d_gene: TRBD2
CDR3aa: CANSLLAGRCEQYF
CDR3nt: TGTGCCAACAGCTTACTAGCGGGAAGGTGCGAGCAGTACTTC

v_gene: TRBV20-1
j_gene: TRBJ2-5
abundance: many
d_gene: TRBD2
CDR3aa: CSARAPETSGAGPETQYF
CDR3nt: TGCAGTGCTAGAGCCCCCGAGACTAGCGGGGCCGGGCCAGAGACCCAGTACTTC

v_gene: TRBV20-1
j_gene: TRBJ2-5
abundance: many
d_gene: TRBD2
CDR3aa: CSARDRRTSGRYRETQYF
CDR3nt: TGCAGTGCTAGAGATCGGAGAACTAGCGGGAGGTATCGAGAGACCCAGTACTTC

v_gene: TRBV20-1
j_gene: TRBJ2-1
abundance: NA
d_gene: NA
CDR3aa: CSARGWPNYNEQFF
CDR3nt: TGCAGTGCTAGAGGTTGGCCAAATTACAATGAGCAGTTCTTC

v_gene: TRBV6-2/TRBV6-3
j_gene: TRBJ2-1
abundance: many
d_gene: TRBD2
CDR3aa: CASRTGTSGRPFF
CDR3nt: TGTGCCAGCAGGACCGGGACTAGCGGGAGACCGTTCTTC

v_gene: TRBV6-6
j_gene: TRBJ2-5
abundance: NA
d_gene: NA
CDR3aa: CASALRGPQETRYF
CDR3nt: TGTGCCAGCGCACTGAGAGGGCCCCAAGAGACCCGGTACTTC

v_gene: TRBV12-3/TRBV12-4
j_gene: TRBJ2-4
abundance: once
d_gene: TRBD1
CDR3aa: CASGRQGVAKNIQYF
CDR3nt: TGTGCCAGCGGTCGACAGGGCGTAGCCAAAAACATTCAGTACTTC

v_gene: TRBV5-5
j_gene: TRBJ2-5
abundance: NA
d_gene: NA
CDR3aa: CASSLDSIDRGSWKTQYF
CDR3nt: TGTGCCAGCAGCTTGGACTCGATCGATCGTGGCAGTTGGAAGACCCAGTACTTC

v_gene: TRBV5-6
j_gene: TRBJ2-1
abundance: NA
d_gene: TRBD2
CDR3aa: CTSSLGSGASYNEQFF
CDR3nt: TGTACGAGCAGCTTGGGGAGCGGGGCCTCCTACAATGAGCAGTTCTTC

v_gene: TRBV28
j_gene: TRBJ2-1
abundance: NA
d_gene: NA
CDR3aa: CASSSSRLWRAKYNEQFF
CDR3nt: TGTGCCAGCAGTAGTAGCCGTTTATGGAGGGCTAAGTACAATGAGCAGTTCTTC

v_gene: TRBV20-1
j_gene: TRBJ2-7
abundance: many
d_gene: TRBD2
CDR3aa: CSARDTRLAGALYEQYF
CDR3nt: TGCAGTGCTAGAGACACAAGACTAGCGGGAGCTCTCTACGAGCAGTACTTC

v_gene: TRBV25-1
j_gene: TRBJ2-1
abundance: NA
d_gene: TRBD1
CDR3aa: CASSAGATGRGEQFF
CDR3nt: TGTGCCAGCAGTGCAGGGGCGACAGGGAGAGGTGAGCAGTTCTTC

v_gene: TRBV10-3
j_gene: TRBJ2-3
abundance: medium-sized
d_gene: NA
CDR3aa: CAISESGGTFADTQYF
CDR3nt: TGTGCCATCAGTGAGTCCGGCGGGACATTTGCAGATACGCAGTATTTT

v_gene: TRBV11-2
j_gene: TRBJ1-5
abundance: few
d_gene: NA
CDR3aa: CVSSLAVRGNQPQHF
CDR3nt: TGTGTCAGCAGCTTAGCTGTCCGAGGCAATCAGCCCCAGCATTTT

v_gene: TRBV20-1
j_gene: TRBJ2-1
abundance: many
d_gene: TRBD2
CDR3aa: CSARPAGNEQFF
CDR3nt: TGCAGTGCTAGGCCAGCGGGAAATGAGCAGTTCTTC

v_gene: TRBV20-1
j_gene: TRBJ2-2
abundance: NA
d_gene: NA
CDR3aa: CSARPHENTGELSF
CDR3nt: TGCAGTGCTAGACCCCATGAGAACACCGGGGAGCTGTCTTTT

v_gene: TRBV29-1
j_gene: TRBJ2-5
abundance: NA
d_gene: TRBD2
CDR3aa: CSVDWTSGRVVETQYF
CDR3nt: TGCAGCGTTGACTGGACTAGCGGGAGGGTTGTGGAGACCCAGTACTTC

v_gene: TRBV9
j_gene: TRBJ2-2
abundance: NA
d_gene: TRBD2
CDR3aa: CASNKASGTNTGELFF
CDR3nt: TGTGCCAGCAACAAGGCTAGCGGAACGAACACCGGGGAGCTGTTTTTT

v_gene: TRBV11-1
j_gene: TRBJ2-1
abundance: NA
d_gene: TRBD1
CDR3aa: CASSLATGVIEQFF
CDR3nt: TGTGCCAGCAGCTTAGCTACAGGGGTCATTGAGCAGTTCTTC

v_gene: TRBV7-6
j_gene: TRBJ2-1
abundance: NA
d_gene: NA
CDR3aa: CASSLIASPYNEQFF
CDR3nt: TGTGCCAGCAGCTTAATAGCTAGCCCCTACAATGAGCAGTTCTTC

v_gene: TRBV11-2
j_gene: TRBJ2-1
abundance: medium-sized
d_gene: NA
CDR3aa: CASSSRSWASLGEQFF
CDR3nt: TGTGCCAGCAGCTCACGCTCATGGGCCTCGCTGGGGGAGCAGTTCTTC

v_gene: TRBV5-6
j_gene: TRBJ2-1
abundance: NA
d_gene: NA
CDR3aa: CACSADRGEIYNEQFF
CDR3nt: TGTGCCTGCAGCGCTGATAGGGGGGAAATCTACAATGAGCAGTTCTTC